The TCR beta chain under discussion was sequenced for a study of blood T cell repertoires in COVID-19. Turning to the study itself: COVID-19 samples from acute and convalescent phases originated in the United States, Italy and Spain. From T cells, B-cell-depleted T cells, or PBMCs came the material, which was cDNA or gDNA.

CDR3 length: 15 amino acids. Trimming cost V 5 bases and J 4 bases, with 18 bases left between them. The V gene's germline CDR1 is SGHNT and CDR2 YYREEE (reference sequence). In the original analysis: Cell counts per sample came from amplifying reference gene primers. Produced via immunoSEQ multiplex PCR; TCRdb's table is partial and in-frame only. D and trimming come from the DNA, and the V and J calls and clone size come from that table. This sample has 250,000 to 350,000 clones; around 89% occur once, and the top ten carry more than 0.75%. Sequences were obtained from peripheral blood. This TCR was sampled from a man aged 25 to 40 with acute or convalescent COVID-19. The J gene is TRBJ1-2, the V gene TRBV5-4; TRBD1 is a possible D gene (6 bases). CDR3 protein: CASSFGTGYFYGYTF. The CDR3 DNA is TGTGCCAGCAGTTTTGGTACAGGGTATTTCTATGGCTACACCTTC.